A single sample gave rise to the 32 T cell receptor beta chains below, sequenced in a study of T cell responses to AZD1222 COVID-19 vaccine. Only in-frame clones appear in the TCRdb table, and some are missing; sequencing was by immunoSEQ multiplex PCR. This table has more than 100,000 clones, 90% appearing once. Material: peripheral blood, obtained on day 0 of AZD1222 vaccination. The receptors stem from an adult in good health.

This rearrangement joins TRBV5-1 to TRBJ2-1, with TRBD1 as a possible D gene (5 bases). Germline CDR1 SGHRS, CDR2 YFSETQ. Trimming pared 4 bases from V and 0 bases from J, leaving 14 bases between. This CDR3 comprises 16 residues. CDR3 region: CASSPEGHTSYNEQFF. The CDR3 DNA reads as TGCGCCAGCAGCCCGGAAGGACATACCTCCTACAATGAGCAGTTCTTC.

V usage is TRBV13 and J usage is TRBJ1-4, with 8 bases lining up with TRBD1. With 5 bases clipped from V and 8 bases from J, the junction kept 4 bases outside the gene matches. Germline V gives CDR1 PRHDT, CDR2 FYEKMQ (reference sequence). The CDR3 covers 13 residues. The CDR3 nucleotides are TGTGCCAGCAGCCGTGGGACAGGCGAAAAACTGTTTTTT. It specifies CASSRGTGEKLFF.

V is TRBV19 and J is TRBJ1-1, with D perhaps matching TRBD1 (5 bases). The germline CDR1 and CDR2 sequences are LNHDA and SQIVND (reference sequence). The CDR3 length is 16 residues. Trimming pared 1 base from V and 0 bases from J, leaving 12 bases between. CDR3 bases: TGTGCCAGTAGTATAGGGGGGGGAGTAATGAACACTGAAGCTTTCTTT. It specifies CASSIGGGVMNTEAFF.

The CDR3 DNA is TGTGCCAGTAGTAAGCCGAATAGTGACACTGAAGCTTTCTTT. Amino acid sequence: CASSKPNSDTEAFF. The chain uses TRBV19 and TRBJ1-1; no clear D gene. The CDR3 totals 14 residues. V lost 4 bases and J 3 bases, leaving 12 bases between the germline ends. Germline lookup yields CDR1 LNHDA and CDR2 SQIVND (reference sequence). Combining the CDR3 with reference TRBV19 and TRBJ1-1 gives the whole variable domain DGGITQSPKYLFRKEGQNVTLSCEQNLNHDAMYWYRQDPGQGLRLIYYSQIVNDFQKGDIAEGYSVSREKKESFPLTVTSAQKNPTAFYLCASSKPNSDTEAFFGQGTRLTVV.

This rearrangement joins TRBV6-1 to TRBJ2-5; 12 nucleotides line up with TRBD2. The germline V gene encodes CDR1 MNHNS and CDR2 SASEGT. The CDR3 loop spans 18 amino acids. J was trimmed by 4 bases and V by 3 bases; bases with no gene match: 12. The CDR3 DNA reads TGTGCCAGCAGTGATCGGAGGTCTAGCGGGGGGGACATAGAGACCCAGTACTTC. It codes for CASSDRRSSGGDIETQYF.

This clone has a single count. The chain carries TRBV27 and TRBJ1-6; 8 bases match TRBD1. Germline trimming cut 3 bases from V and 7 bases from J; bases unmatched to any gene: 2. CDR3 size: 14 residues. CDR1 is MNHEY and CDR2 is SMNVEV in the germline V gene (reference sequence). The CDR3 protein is CASSFTGGNSPLHF. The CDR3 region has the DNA TGTGCCAGCAGTTTCACAGGGGGGAATTCACCCCTCCACTTT.

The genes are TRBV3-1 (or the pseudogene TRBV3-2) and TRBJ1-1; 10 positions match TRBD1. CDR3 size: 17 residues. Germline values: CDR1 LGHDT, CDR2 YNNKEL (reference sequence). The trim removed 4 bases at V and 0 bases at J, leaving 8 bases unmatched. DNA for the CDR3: TGTGCCAGCAGCCCCCGGGACAGGGGCCGGATGAACACTGAAGCTTTCTTT. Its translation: CASSPRDRGRMNTEAFF.

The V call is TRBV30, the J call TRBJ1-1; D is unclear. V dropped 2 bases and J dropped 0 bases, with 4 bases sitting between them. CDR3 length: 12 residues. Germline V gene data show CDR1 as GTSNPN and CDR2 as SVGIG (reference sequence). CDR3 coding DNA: TGTGCCTGGAGTCCACTGAACACTGAAGCTTTCTTT. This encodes CAWSPLNTEAFF.

CDR3 bases: TGTGCAAGTCGCCTGAGCGGGGGGGTCTCCTACAATGAGCAGTTCTTC. Its translation is CASRLSGGVSYNEQFF. The chain has TRBV12-2 and TRBJ2-1; the table's D call of TRBD2 was not tested on the DNA. TRBV12-2 is given as a pseudogene. The CDR3 length is 16 residues.

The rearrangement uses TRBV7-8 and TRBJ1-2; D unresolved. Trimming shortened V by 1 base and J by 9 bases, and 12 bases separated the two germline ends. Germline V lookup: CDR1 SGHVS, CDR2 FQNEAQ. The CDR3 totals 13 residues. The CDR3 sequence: CASSLGGFPSYTF. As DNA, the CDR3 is TGTGCCAGCAGCTTAGGCGGATTCCCCAGCTACACCTTC.

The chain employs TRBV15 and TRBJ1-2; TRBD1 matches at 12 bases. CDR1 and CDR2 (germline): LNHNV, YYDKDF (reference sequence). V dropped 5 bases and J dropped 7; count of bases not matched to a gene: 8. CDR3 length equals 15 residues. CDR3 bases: TGTGCCACCAGCGCCACCGGGACAGGGGGCATTGGCTACACCTTC. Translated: CATSATGTGGIGYTF.

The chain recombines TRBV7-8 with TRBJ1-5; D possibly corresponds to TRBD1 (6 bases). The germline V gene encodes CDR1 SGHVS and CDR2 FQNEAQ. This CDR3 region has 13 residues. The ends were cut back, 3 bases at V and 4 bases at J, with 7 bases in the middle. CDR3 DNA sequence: TGTGCCAGCAGCTTGGGGGCTAATCAGCCCCAGCATTTT. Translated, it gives CASSLGANQPQHF.

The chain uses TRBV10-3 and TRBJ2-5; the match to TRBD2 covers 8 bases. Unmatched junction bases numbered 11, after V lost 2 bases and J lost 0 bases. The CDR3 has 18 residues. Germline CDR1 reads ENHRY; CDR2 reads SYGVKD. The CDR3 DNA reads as TGTGCCATCAGTGAGACTCAACTAGCGGCAATGTACCAAGAGACCCAGTACTTC. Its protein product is CAISETQLAAMYQETQYF.

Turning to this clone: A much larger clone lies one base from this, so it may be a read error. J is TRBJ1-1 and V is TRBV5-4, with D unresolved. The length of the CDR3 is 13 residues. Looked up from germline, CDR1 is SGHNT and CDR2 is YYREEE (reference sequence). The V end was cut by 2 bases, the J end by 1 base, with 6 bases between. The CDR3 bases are TGTGCCAGCAGCTTTTGGGGGAACACTGAAGCTTTCTTT. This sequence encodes CASSFWGNTEAFF. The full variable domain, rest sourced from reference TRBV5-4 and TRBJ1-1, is ETGVTQSPTHLIKTRGQQVTLRCSSQSGHNTVSWYQQALGQGPQFIFQYYREEENGRGNFPPRFSGLQFPNYSSELNVNALELDDSALYLCASSFWGNTEAFFGQGTRLTVV.

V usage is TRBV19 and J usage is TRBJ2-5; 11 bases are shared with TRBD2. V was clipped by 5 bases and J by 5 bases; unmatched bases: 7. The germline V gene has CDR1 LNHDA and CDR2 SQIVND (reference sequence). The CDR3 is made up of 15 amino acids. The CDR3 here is CASSPLAGGEETQYF. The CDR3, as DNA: TGTGCCAGTAGTCCCCTAGCGGGGGGCGAGGAGACCCAGTACTTC. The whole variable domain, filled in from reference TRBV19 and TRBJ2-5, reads DGGITQSPKYLFRKEGQNVTLSCEQNLNHDAMYWYRQDPGQGLRLIYYSQIVNDFQKGDIAEGYSVSREKKESFPLTVTSAQKNPTAFYLCASSPLAGGEETQYFGPGTRLLVL.

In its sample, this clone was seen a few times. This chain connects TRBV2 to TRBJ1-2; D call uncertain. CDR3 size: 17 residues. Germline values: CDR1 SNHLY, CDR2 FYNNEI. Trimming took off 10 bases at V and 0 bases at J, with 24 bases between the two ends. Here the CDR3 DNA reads TGTGCCACCTCGGGTAGGGCCAGAAGTTACTCTAACTATGGCTACACCTTC. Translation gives CATSGRARSYSNYGYTF.

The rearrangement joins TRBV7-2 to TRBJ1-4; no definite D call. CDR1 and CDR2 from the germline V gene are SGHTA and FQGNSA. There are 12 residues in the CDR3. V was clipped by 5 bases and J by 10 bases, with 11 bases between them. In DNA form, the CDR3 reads TGTGCCAGCAGCACCCACACGAGAAAACTGTTTTTT. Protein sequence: CASSTHTRKLFF.

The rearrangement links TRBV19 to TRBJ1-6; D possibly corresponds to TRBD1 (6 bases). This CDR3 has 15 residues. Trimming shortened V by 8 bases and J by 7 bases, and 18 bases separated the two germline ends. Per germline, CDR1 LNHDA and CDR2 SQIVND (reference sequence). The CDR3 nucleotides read TGTGCCAGTGCGCAAGGCGGGGGGCTAAATTCACCCCTCCACTTT. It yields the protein CASAQGGGLNSPLHF.

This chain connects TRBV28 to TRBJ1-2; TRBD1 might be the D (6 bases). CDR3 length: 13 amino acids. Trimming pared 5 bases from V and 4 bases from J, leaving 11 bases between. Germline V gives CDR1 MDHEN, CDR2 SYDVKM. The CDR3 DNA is TGTGCCAGCAGTACTACAGGGCCCTATGGCTACACCTTC. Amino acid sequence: CASSTTGPYGYTF.

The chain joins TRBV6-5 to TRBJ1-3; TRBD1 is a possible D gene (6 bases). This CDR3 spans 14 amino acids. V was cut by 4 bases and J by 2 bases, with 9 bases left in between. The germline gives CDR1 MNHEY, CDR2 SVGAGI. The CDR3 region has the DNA TGTGCCAGCAGTTCTGGGGGCCCTGGAAACACCATATATTTT. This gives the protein CASSSGGPGNTIYF.

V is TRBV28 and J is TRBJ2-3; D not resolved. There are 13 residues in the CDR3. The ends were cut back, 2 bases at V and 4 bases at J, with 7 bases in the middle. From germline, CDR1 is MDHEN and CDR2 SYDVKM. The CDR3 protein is CASSLGSPDTQYF. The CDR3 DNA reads TGTGCCAGCAGTTTAGGCAGTCCAGATACGCAGTATTTT.

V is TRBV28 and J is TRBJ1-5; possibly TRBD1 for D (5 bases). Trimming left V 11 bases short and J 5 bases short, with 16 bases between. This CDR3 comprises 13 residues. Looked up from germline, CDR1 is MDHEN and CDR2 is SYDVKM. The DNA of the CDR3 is TGTGCCTCACAAAGGAGGGGCGATCAGCCCCAGCATTTT. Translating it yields CASQRRGDQPQHF.

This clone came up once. CDR3 DNA: TGTGCCAGCTCACCGGGGTTCGGGAGCAGGGACAGCTCCTACGAGCAGTACTTC. It codes for CASSPGFGSRDSSYEQYF. The rearrangement links TRBV18 to TRBJ2-7; D might be TRBD1 (7 bases). Trimming left V 3 bases short and J 0 bases short, with 21 bases between. Germline assignment: CDR1 KGHSH and CDR2 LQKENI. The CDR3 loop spans 18 amino acids.

Written as DNA, the CDR3 is TGTGCCAGCAGCTTGATCGGAGCGGGCCCCCAAGACGAGCAGTACTTC. It is translated as CASSLIGAGPQDEQYF. The chain employs TRBV5-4 and TRBJ2-7; D is perhaps TRBD2 (6 bases). The V end lost 1 base, the J end lost 5 bases, and 19 bases lay between the germline ends. Germline CDR1 reads SGHNT; CDR2 reads YYREEE (reference sequence). The CDR3 sequence is 16 residues long.

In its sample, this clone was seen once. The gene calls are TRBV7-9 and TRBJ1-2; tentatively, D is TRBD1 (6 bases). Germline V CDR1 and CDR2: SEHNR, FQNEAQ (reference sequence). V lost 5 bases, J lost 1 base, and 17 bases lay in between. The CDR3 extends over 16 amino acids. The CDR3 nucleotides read TGTGCCAGCAGCCCACCCCTGAGACAGGTTAACTATGGCTACACCTTC. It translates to CASSPPLRQVNYGYTF.

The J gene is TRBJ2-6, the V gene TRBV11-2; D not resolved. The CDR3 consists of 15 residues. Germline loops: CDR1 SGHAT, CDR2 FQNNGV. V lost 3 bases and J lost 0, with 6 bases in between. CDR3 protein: CASSFPVSGANVLTF. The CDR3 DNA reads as TGTGCCAGCAGCTTCCCCGTCTCTGGGGCCAACGTCCTGACTTTC.

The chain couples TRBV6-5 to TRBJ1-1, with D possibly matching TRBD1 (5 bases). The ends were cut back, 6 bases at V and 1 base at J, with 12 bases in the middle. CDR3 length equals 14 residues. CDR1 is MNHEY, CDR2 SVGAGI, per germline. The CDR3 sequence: CASRPSTANTEAFF. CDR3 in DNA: TGTGCCAGCAGACCCTCGACAGCGAACACTGAAGCTTTCTTT.

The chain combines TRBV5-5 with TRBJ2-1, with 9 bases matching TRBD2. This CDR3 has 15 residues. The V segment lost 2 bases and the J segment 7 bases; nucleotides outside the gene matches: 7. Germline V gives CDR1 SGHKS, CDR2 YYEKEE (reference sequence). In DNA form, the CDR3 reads TGTGCCAGCAGCTTAGCGGGGGGCCAGAGGAATGAGCAGTTCTTC. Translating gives CASSLAGGQRNEQFF.

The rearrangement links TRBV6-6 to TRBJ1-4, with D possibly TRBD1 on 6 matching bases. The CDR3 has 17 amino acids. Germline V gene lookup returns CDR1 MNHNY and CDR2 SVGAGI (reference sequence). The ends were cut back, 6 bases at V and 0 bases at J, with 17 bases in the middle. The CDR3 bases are TGTGCCAGCAGCCGAGACAGGAGAACAGCAACTAATGAAAAACTGTTTTTT. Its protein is CASSRDRRTATNEKLFF.

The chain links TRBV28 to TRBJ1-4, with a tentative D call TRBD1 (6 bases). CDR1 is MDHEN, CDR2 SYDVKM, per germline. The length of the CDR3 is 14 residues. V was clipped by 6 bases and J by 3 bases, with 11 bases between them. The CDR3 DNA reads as TGTGCCAGCAGAATACCAGGGGCTAATGAAAAACTGTTTTTT. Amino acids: CASRIPGANEKLFF.

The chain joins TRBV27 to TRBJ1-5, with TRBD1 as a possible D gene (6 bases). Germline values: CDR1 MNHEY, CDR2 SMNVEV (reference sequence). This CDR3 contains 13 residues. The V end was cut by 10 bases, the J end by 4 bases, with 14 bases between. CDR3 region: CAILIGQNQPQHF. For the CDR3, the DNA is TGTGCCATCTTGATAGGACAGAATCAGCCCCAGCATTTT.

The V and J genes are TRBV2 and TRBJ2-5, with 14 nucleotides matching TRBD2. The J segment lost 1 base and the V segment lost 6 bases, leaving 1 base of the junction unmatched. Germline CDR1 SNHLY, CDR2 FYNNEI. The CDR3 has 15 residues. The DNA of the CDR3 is TGTGCCAGCAGCGGACTAGCGGGGGGCCAAGAGACCCAGTACTTC. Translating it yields CASSGLAGGQETQYF.